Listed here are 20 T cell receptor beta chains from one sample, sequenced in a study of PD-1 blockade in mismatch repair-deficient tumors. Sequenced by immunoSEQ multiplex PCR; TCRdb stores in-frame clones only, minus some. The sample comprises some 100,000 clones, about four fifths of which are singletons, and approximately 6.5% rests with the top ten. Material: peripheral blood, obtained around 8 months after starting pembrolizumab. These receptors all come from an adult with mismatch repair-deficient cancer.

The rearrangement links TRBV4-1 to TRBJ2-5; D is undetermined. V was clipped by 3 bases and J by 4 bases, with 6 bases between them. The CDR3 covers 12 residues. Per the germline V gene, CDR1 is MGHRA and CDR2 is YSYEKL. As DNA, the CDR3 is TGCGCCAGCAGCCACCCATCAGAGACCCAGTACTTC. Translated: CASSHPSETQYF.

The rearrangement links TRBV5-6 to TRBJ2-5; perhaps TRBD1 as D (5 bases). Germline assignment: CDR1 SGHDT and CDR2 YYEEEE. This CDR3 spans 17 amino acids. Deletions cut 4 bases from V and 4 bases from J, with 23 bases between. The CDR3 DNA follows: TGTGCCAGCAGCCCCCCGACCGGCAGGGAATTACGAGAGACCCAGTACTTC. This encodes CASSPPTGRELRETQYF.

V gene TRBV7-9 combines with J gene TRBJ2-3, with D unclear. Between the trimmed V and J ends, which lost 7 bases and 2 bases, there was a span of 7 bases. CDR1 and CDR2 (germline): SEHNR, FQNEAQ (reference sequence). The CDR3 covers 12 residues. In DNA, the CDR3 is TGTGCCAGCACACCCTACACAGATACGCAGTATTTT. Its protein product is CASTPYTDTQYF.

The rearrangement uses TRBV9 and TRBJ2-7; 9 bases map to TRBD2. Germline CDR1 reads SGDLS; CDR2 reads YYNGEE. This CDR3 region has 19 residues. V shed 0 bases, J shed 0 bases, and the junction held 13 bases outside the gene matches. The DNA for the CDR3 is TGTGCCAGCAGCGTAGAAGCCCGTGTGACTAGCGGCAGCTCCTACGAGCAGTACTTC. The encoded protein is CASSVEARVTSGSSYEQYF. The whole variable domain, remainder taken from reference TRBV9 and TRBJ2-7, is DSGVTQTPKHLITATGQRVTLRCSPRSGDLSVYWYQQSLDQGLQFLIQYYNGEERAKGNILERFSAQQFPDLHSELNLSSLELGDSALYFCASSVEARVTSGSSYEQYFGPGTRLTVT.

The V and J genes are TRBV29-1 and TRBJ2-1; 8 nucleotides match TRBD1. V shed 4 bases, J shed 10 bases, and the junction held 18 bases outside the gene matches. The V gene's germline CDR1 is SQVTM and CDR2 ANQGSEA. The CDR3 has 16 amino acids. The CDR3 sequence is CSVVKQGEFWAREQFF. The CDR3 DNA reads TGCAGCGTTGTAAAACAGGGGGAATTTTGGGCAAGGGAGCAGTTCTTC.

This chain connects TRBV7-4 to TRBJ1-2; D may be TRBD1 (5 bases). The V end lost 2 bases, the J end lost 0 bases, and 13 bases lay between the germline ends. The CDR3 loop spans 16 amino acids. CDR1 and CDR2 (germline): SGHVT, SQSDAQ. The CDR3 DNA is TGTGCCAGCAGCTTACTCAGGGAGTGTTCTAACTATGGCTACACCTTC. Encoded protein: CASSLLRECSNYGYTF.

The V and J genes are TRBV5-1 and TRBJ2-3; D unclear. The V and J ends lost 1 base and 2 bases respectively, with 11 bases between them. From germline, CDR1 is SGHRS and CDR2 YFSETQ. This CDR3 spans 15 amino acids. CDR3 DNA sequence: TGCGCCAGCAGCTTGCAACCCCAGTCCACAGATACGCAGTATTTT. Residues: CASSLQPQSTDTQYF.

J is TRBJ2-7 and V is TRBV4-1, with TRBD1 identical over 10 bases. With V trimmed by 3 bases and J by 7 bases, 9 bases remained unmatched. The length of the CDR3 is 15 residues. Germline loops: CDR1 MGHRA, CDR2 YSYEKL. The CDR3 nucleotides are TGCGCCAGCAGCCACCCGGGACAGGGGACAGGAGAGCAGTACTTC. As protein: CASSHPGQGTGEQYF.

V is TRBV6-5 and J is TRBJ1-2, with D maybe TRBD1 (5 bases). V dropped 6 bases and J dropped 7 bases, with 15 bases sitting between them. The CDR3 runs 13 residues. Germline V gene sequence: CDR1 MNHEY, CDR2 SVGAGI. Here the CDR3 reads CASRGRAVGGYTF. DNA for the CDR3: TGTGCCAGCAGAGGCAGGGCAGTGGGTGGCTACACCTTC.

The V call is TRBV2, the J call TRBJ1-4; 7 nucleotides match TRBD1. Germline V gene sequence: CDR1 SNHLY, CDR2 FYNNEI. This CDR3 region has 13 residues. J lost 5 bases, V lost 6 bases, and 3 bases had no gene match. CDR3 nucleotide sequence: TGTGCCAGCAGAAGGGACAGAAATGAAAAACTGTTTTTT. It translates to CASRRDRNEKLFF.

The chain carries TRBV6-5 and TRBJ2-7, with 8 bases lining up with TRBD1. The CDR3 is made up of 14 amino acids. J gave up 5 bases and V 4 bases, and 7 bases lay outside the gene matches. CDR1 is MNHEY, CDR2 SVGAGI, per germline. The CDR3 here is CASSLDRVENEQYF. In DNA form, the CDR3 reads TGTGCCAGCAGTTTGGACAGGGTAGAGAACGAGCAGTACTTC.

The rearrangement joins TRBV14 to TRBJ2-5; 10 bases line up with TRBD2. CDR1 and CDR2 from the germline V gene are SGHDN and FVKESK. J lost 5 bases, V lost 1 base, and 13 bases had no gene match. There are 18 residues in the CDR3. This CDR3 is CASSQVPSGSWGRETQYF. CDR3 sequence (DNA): TGTGCCAGCAGCCAAGTTCCTAGCGGGAGCTGGGGGCGGGAGACCCAGTACTTC. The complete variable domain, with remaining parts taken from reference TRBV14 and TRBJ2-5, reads EAGVTQFPSHSVIEKGQTVTLRCDPISGHDNLYWYRRVMGKEIKFLLHFVKESKQDESGMPNNRFLAERTGGTYSTLKVQPAELEDSGVYFCASSQVPSGSWGRETQYFGPGTRLLVL.

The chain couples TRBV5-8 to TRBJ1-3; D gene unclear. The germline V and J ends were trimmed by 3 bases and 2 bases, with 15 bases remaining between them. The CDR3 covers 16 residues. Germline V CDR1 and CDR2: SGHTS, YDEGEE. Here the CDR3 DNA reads TGTGCCAGCAGCTCGACGGGCTACGATACTGGAAACACCATATATTTT. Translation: CASSSTGYDTGNTIYF.

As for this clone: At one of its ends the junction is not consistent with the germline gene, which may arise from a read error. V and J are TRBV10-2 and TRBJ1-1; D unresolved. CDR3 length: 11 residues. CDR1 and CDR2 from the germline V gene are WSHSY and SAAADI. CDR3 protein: CASSEGPEAFF. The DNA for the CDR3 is TGCGCCAGCAGTGAAGGCCCTGAGGCTTTCTTT.

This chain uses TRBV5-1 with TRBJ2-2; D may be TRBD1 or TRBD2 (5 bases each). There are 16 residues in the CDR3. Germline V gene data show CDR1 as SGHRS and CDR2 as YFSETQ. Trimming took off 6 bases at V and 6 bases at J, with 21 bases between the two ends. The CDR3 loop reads CASTLPMGEGAGELFF. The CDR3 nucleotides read TGCGCCAGCACCCTACCCATGGGGGAAGGGGCCGGGGAGCTGTTTTTT.

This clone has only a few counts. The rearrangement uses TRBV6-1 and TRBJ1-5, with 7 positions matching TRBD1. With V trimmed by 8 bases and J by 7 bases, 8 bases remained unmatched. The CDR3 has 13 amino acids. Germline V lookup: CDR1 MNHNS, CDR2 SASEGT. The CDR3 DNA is TGTGCCAGCGGAGAGACAGGGCCACAGCCCCAGCATTTT. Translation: CASGETGPQPQHF.

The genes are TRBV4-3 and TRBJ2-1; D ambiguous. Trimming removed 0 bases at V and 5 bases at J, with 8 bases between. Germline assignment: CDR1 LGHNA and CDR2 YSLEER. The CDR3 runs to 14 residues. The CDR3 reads CASSQDRFNNEQFF. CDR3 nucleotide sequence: TGCGCCAGCAGCCAAGACAGGTTCAACAATGAGCAGTTCTTC.

The DNA of the CDR3 is TGTGCCAGCAGTTCCTGGGTTGGGTTTTCTAGCAATCAGCCCCAGCATTTT. Translating gives CASSSWVGFSSNQPQHF. The V and J genes are TRBV27 and TRBJ1-5, with D unresolved. Germline values: CDR1 MNHEY, CDR2 SMNVEV (reference sequence). V was trimmed by 4 bases and J by 0 bases, leaving 16 bases between them. The CDR3 runs 17 residues.

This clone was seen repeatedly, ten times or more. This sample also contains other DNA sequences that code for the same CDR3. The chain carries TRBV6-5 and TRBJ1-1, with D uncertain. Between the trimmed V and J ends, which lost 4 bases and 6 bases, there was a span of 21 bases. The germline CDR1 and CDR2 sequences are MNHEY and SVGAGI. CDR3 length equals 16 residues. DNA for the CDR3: TGTGCCAGCAGTTCATACAACGGAGTGGGAGACGCTGAAGCTTTCTTT. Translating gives CASSSYNGVGDAEAFF.

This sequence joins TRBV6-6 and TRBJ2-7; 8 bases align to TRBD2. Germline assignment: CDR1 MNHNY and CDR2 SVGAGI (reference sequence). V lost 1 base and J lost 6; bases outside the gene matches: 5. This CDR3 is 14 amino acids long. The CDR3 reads CASSYWGGGREQYF. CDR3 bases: TGTGCCAGCAGTTACTGGGGCGGGGGGCGCGAGCAGTACTTC.